This TCR beta chain is from a study of shared clonotypes between healthy human individuals. Study in general: CD4 naive and memory got three plates each, CD8 naive two, CD8 memory one. Study-wide results and limits: Sharing of clonotypes among donors was expected to vary with sequencing depth.

This clone was counted ten times or more. Its specificity is unknown. Germline values: CDR1 ENHRY, CDR2 SYGVKD. Trimming at V came to 4 bases and at J to 4 bases, leaving 6 bases not matched to a gene. There are 14 residues in the CDR3. Across several immunoSEQ plates, the genomic DNA of each subset was split evenly. The DNA input per sorted-subset replicate PCR was roughly 0.2 ug, corresponding to tens of thousands of T cell genomes. Assay: immunoSEQ multiplex PCR; the TCRdb copy retains only in-frame clones and omits some. This sample yields some 1 million clones, of which approximately 76% are seen a single time; about 1.5% belongs to the top ten.

This chain links TRBV10-3 with TRBJ1-2; TRBD1 matches at 7 bases. The receptor was derived from a man younger than 30 in good health. Sequenced material: memory CD4+ T cells sorted from blood. The sample's subset: CD45RA-negative fraction. In DNA, the CDR3 is TGTGCCATCAGTGCGGGGACAGAGATCTATGGCTACACCTTC. Protein: CAISAGTEIYGYTF.